The 19 T cell receptor beta chains below all came from one sample that was sequenced in a study of CDR3 diversity in severe acne. TCRdb itself ran the PCR reads through MiXCR, one entry per CDR3 protein. Of approximately 90,000 distinct CDR3 sequences in the sample, 48% are singletons; the top ten hold around 10%. The material sequenced was blood. Receptor source: a male donor in good health, serving as a control.

This sequence joins TRBV19 and TRBJ1-1; TRBD1 is a possible D gene (5 bases). CDR3 size: 14 residues. The V end was cut by 1 base, the J end by 7 bases, with 13 bases between. Germline CDR1 LNHDA, CDR2 SQIVND (reference sequence). The CDR3 sequence: CASSIGTPYNEAFF. DNA of the CDR3: TGTGCCAGTAGTATAGGGACACCCTACAATGAAGCTTTCTTT.

This clonotype was seen many times. This rearrangement joins TRBV28 to TRBJ1-6, with TRBD1 as a possible D gene (6 bases). The ends were cut back, 4 bases at V and 9 bases at J, with 16 bases in the middle. The germline gives CDR1 MDHEN, CDR2 SYDVKM. The CDR3 is 15 amino acids. The CDR3 DNA sequence: TGTGCCAGCAGTTCCCCGAGGGGGGTTTTTTCACCCCTCCACTTT. Amino acids: CASSSPRGVFSPLHF.

This clonotype has just a few counts. The rearrangement uses TRBV12-3 or TRBV12-4 and TRBJ1-1; D uncertain. The CDR3 is 13 amino acids. Trimming left V 7 bases short and J 3 bases short, with 12 bases between. DNA for the CDR3: TGTGCCAGCACGCCGGCGGGTTACACTGAAGCTTTCTTT. This encodes CASTPAGYTEAFF.

The V gene is TRBV7-9, the J gene TRBJ2-7; a possible D gene is TRBD2 (7 bases). The CDR3 totals 17 residues. Trimming removed 5 bases from V and 2 bases from J, with 22 bases in between. Germline CDR1 and CDR2: SEHNR and FQNEAQ (reference sequence). The CDR3 DNA is TGTGCCAGCAGCCCGCCCCTCCGACTAGGGGGGGCCTACGAGCAGTACTTC. Its protein product is CASSPPLRLGGAYEQYF.

This clonotype was seen only a few times. The rearrangement joins TRBV7-2 to TRBJ2-5, with a weak D call TRBD1 (5 bases). This CDR3 contains 14 residues. Trimming pared 4 bases from V and 0 bases from J, leaving 9 bases between. Germline assignment: CDR1 SGHTA and CDR2 FQGNSA. CDR3 bases: TGTGCCAGCAGCTGGGGCGTCCACCAAGAGACCCAGTACTTC. It yields the protein CASSWGVHQETQYF.

This clonotype occurred a few times. The rearrangement uses TRBV5-1 and TRBJ2-2; D might be TRBD2 (5 bases). V shed 2 bases and J shed 3 bases, with 11 bases lying between them. The CDR3 contains 15 residues. The germline CDR1 and CDR2 sequences are SGHRS and YFSETQ. The CDR3 DNA reads TGCGCCAGCAGCTTACAGCGGTCGGACACCGGGGAGCTGTTTTTT. This codes for CASSLQRSDTGELFF.

A remark on this clonotype: A much larger clone lies one base from this, so it may be a read error. This CDR3 is missing its conserved last phenylalanine or tryptophan, likely due to a read error. CDR3: CATSVAGDYGYTL. CDR3 DNA sequence: TGTGCCACCAGTGTTGCAGGAGACTATGGCTACACCCTC. This sequence joins TRBV24-1 and TRBJ1-2, with unresolved D. The V end lost 5 bases, the J end lost 3 bases, and 9 bases lay between the germline ends. Germline loops: CDR1 KGHDR, CDR2 SFDVKD. The CDR3 runs 13 residues.

The table lists this clonotype with many counts. This chain connects TRBV7-9 to TRBJ1-3; the match to TRBD1 covers 7 bases. The germline V gene has CDR1 SEHNR and CDR2 FQNEAQ (reference sequence). The CDR3 is 14 amino acids. J gave up 2 bases and V 3 bases, and 1 base lay outside the gene matches. The CDR3 here is CASSFDRAGNTIYF. CDR3 DNA: TGTGCCAGCAGCTTCGACAGGGCTGGAAACACCATATATTTT.

The V and J genes are TRBV5-6 and TRBJ2-7, with D perhaps given as TRBD1 or TRBD2 (7 bases each). V was trimmed by 1 base and J by 5 bases, leaving 13 bases between them. The length of the CDR3 is 14 residues. Germline V gene sequence: CDR1 SGHDT, CDR2 YYEEEE. In DNA, the CDR3 is TGTGCCAGCAGCTTGCACAGGGGACTAAACGAGCAGTACTTC. Encoded protein: CASSLHRGLNEQYF.

The genes are TRBV6-4 and TRBJ2-1, with TRBD2 identical over 14 bases. The CDR3 has 16 amino acids. J gave up 6 bases and V 3 bases, and 4 bases lay outside the gene matches. Germline lookup yields CDR1 MRHNA and CDR2 SNTAGT. CDR3 region: CASSDGTSGGGNEQFF. The CDR3 DNA is TGTGCCAGCAGTGATGGGACTAGCGGGGGAGGCAATGAGCAGTTCTTC.

This clonotype was observed a handful of times. The rearrangement joins TRBV6-6 to TRBJ2-7; maybe TRBD1 (5 bases). V lost 6 bases and J 3 bases, leaving 9 bases between the germline ends. The CDR3 extends over 12 amino acids. CDR1 is MNHNY, CDR2 SVGAGI, per germline (reference sequence). CDR3 protein: CASSEQVYEQYF. As DNA, the CDR3 is TGTGCCAGCAGCGAACAGGTCTACGAGCAGTACTTC.

The chain joins TRBV5-1 to TRBJ1-1, with 10 bases fitting TRBD1. CDR1 SGHRS and CDR2 YFSETQ come from the germline V gene. With 4 bases clipped from V and 1 base from J, the junction kept 13 bases outside the gene matches. The length of the CDR3 is 18 residues. CDR3 nucleotide sequence: TGCGCCAGCAGCCAGCGAGTAGGGGACAGGGGCCAGAACACTGAAGCTTTCTTT. Encoded protein: CASSQRVGDRGQNTEAFF.

This chain joins TRBV2 and TRBJ2-2; TRBD2 matches 8 bases. Germline CDR1 SNHLY, CDR2 FYNNEI. V trimming: 4 bases; J trimming: 3 bases; junction bases outside the gene matches: 4. CDR3 length equals 15 residues. CDR3 residues: CASSASSGHTGELFF. The CDR3 bases are TGTGCCAGCAGTGCGTCTAGCGGGCACACCGGGGAGCTGTTTTTT.

V usage is TRBV10-3 and J usage is TRBJ2-2; the match to TRBD2 covers 8 bases. V gave up 3 bases and J gave up 0 bases; unmatched junction bases: 0. Germline CDR1 reads ENHRY; CDR2 reads SYGVKD. CDR3 length: 15 amino acids. The CDR3 region is CAISELAANTGELFF. The DNA of the CDR3 is TGTGCCATCAGTGAACTAGCGGCGAACACCGGGGAGCTGTTTTTT.

As for this clonotype: A junction boundary mismatches the germline segment, possibly from a read error. The chain carries TRBV6-5 and TRBJ2-7; TRBD2 aligns across 12 bases. Germline CDR1 and CDR2: MNHEY and SVGAGI. The CDR3 sequence is 18 residues long. The DNA of the CDR3 is TGTGCCAGCAGTTACGGGCTAGCGGGAGGGCCAAGCTCCTACGAACAGTACTTC. Translating gives CASSYGLAGGPSSYEQYF.

This clonotype occurred a few times. This chain connects TRBV20-1 to TRBJ2-7; tentative D call: TRBD2 (5 bases). Germline loops: CDR1 DFQATT, CDR2 SNEGSKA (reference sequence). The V and J ends lost 5 bases and 0 bases respectively, with 8 bases between them. The CDR3 is 12 amino acids. DNA of the CDR3: TGCAGTGCTTTACGGGACTCCTACGAGCAGTACTTC. As protein: CSALRDSYEQYF.

The chain carries TRBV9 and TRBJ1-1, with D perhaps matching TRBD1 (6 bases). Germline CDR1 SGDLS, CDR2 YYNGEE. Trimming cost V 3 bases and J 7 bases, with 13 bases left between them. The CDR3 is made up of 13 amino acids. The chain's CDR3 is CASSGRDTFEAFF. CDR3 nucleotides: TGTGCCAGCAGCGGCCGGGACACATTTGAAGCTTTCTTT.

This chain links TRBV20-1 with TRBJ2-7, with 12 bases matching TRBD2. The CDR3 runs 13 residues. CDR1 is DFQATT, CDR2 SNEGSKA, per germline (reference sequence). The V segment lost 6 bases and the J segment 5 bases; nucleotides outside the gene matches: 5. The CDR3 reads CSAGLAGSDEQYF. The CDR3, as DNA: TGCAGTGCAGGACTAGCGGGGTCTGACGAGCAGTACTTC.

Comment on this clonotype: Since a much larger clone is just one base distant, this may be a read error. The missing conserved phenylalanine or tryptophan at the end of this CDR3 makes a read error likely. This rearrangement joins TRBV2 to TRBJ2-7; D is possibly TRBD2 (6 bases). Germline V gene sequence: CDR1 SNHLY, CDR2 FYNNEI. The CDR3 sequence is 14 residues long. V was cut by 6 bases and J by 7 bases, with 19 bases left in between. In nucleotides, the CDR3 is TGTGCCAGCAGCCTAGAAGCCCGGGAGAGTGAGCAGTACCTC. Translated: CASSLEARESEQYL.